Sequencing of this T cell receptor (beta chain) was carried out in a study of identical twins. Unique molecular identifiers were present on the cDNA, and a universal primer site came from template switching. TCRdb itself ran the 5' RACE reads through MiXCR, one entry per CDR3 protein. The top ten hold approximately 0.25% of the sample, which has 1.5 million to 2 million distinct CDR3 sequences, 32% seen once. The CDR3 loop spans 15 amino acids. The source is a newborn girl in good health. Sequenced sample: cord blood. The rearrangement links TRBV21-1 to TRBJ1-1. TRBV21-1 is marked as a pseudogene. CDR3 loop: CASSKVGGLNTEAFF. CDR3 nucleotide sequence: TGTGCCAGCAGCAAAGTTGGAGGCCTGAACACTGAAGCTTTCTTT.